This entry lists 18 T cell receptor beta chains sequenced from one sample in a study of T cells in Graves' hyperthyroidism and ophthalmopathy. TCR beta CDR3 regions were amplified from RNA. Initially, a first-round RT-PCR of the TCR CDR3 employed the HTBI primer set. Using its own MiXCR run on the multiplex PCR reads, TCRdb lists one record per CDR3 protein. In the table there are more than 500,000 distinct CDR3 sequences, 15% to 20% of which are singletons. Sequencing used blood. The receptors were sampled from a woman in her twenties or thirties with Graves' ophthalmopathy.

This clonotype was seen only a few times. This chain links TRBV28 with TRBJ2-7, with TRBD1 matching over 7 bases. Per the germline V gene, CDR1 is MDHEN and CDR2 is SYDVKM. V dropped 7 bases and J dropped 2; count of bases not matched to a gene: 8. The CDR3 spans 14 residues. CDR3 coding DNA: TGTGCCAGCAATTCCCAGGGGGAGACCTACGAGCAGTACTTC. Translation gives CASNSQGETYEQYF.

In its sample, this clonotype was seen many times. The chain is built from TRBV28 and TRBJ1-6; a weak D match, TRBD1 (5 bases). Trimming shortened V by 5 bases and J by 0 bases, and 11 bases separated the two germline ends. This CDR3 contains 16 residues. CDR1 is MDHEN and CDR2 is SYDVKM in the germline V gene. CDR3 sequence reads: CASSVGGSSYNSPLHF. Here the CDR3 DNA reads TGTGCCAGCAGTGTGGGGGGTAGCTCCTATAATTCACCCCTCCACTTT.

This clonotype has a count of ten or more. DNA of the CDR3: TGTGCCAGCAGTTTATTCAGGGCGGCTAGCGGGGCCATGAGGAATGAGCAGTTCTTC. It yields the protein CASSLFRAASGAMRNEQFF. The chain couples TRBV28 to TRBJ2-1; 9 positions agree with TRBD2. The V gene end was trimmed by 1 base and the J gene end by 7 bases; junction bases not matched to a gene: 17. The germline gives CDR1 MDHEN, CDR2 SYDVKM. CDR3 length: 19 amino acids.

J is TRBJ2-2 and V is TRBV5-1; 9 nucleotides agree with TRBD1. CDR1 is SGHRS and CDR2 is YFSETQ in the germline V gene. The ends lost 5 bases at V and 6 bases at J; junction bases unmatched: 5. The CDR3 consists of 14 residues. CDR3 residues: CASSWTGEAGELFF. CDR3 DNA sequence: TGCGCCAGCAGTTGGACAGGGGAAGCCGGGGAGCTGTTTTTT. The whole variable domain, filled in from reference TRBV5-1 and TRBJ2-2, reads KAGVTQTPRYLIKTRGQQVTLSCSPISGHRSVSWYQQTPGQGLQFLFEYFSETQRNKGNFPGRFSGRQFSNSRSEMNVSTLELGDSALYLCASSWTGEAGELFFGEGSRLTVL.

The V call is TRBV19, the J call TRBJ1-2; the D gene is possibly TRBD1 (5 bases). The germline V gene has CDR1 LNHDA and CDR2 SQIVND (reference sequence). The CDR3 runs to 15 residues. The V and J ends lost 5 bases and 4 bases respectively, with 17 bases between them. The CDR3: CASSRDPTGSYGYTF. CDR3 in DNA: TGTGCCAGTAGTCGGGACCCAACAGGTAGCTATGGCTACACCTTC.

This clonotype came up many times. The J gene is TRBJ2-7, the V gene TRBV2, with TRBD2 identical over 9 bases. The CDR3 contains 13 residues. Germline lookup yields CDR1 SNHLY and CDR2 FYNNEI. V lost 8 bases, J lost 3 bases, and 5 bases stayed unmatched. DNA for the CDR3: TGTGCCAGCGAGCTAGCGGGGTACTACGAGCAGTACTTC. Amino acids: CASELAGYYEQYF.

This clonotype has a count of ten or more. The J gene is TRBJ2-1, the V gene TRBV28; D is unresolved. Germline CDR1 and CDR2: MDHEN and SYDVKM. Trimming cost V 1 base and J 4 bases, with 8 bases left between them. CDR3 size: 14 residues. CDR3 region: CASSLFAKYNEQFF. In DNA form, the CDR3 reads TGTGCCAGCAGTTTATTCGCCAAATACAATGAGCAGTTCTTC.

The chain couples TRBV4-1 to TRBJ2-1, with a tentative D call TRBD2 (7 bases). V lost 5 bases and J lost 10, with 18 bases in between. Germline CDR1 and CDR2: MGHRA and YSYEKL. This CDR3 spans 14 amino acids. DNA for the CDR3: TGCGCCAGCAGCAAGGGGGGTCCAGCGGGAGAGCAGTTCTTC. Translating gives CASSKGGPAGEQFF.

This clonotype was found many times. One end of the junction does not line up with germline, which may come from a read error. The CDR3 loop is CASSKAGDRDDTQYF. The CDR3 DNA is TGTGCCAGCAGTAAAGCGGGAGATAGGGACGATACGCAGTATTTT. The chain has TRBV6-1 and TRBJ2-3, with 8 bases identical to TRBD2. CDR1 and CDR2 from the germline V gene are MNHNS and SASEGT. CDR3 length: 15 residues.

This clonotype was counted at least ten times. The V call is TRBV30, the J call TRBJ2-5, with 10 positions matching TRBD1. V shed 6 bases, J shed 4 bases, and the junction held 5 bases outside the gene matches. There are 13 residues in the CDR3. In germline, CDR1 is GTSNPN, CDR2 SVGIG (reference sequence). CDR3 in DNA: TGTGCCTGCCTGACAGGGGGCGCAGAGACCCAGTACTTC. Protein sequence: CACLTGGAETQYF.

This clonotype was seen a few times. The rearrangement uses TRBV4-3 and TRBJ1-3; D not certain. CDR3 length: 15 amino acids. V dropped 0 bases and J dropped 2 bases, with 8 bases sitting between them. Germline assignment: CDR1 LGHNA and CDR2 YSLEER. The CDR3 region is CASSQDFGTGNTIYF. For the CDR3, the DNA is TGCGCCAGCAGCCAAGATTTCGGGACTGGAAACACCATATATTTT.

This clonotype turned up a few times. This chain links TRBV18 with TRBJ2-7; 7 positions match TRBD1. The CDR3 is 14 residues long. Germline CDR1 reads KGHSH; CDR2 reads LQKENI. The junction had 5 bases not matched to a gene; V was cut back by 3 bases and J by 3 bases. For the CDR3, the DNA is TGTGCCAGCTCACCCCCGACAGGGATCTACGAGCAGTACTTC. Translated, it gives CASSPPTGIYEQYF.

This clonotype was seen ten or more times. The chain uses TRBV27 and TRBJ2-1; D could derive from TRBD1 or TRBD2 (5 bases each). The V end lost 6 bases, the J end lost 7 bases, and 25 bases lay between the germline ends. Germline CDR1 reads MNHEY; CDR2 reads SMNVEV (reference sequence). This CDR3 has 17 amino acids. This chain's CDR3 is CASSSPTRQWGMNEQFF. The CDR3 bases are TGTGCCAGCAGCTCCCCGACCAGACAGTGGGGGATGAATGAGCAGTTCTTC.

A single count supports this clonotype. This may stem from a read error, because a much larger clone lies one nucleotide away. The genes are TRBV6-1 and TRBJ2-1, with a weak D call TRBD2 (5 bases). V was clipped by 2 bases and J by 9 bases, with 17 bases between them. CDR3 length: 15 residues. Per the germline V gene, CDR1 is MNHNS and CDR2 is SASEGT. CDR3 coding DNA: TGTGCCAGCAGTGAACGTAGCGATATAAGCAGTGAGCAGTTCTTC. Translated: CASSERSDISSEQFF.

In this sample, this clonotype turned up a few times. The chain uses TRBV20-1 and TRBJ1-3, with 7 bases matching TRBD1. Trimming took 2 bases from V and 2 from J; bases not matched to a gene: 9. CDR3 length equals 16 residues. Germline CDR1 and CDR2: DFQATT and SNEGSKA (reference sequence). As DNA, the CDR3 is TGCAGTGCTAGATCCATGGAGGGGGCAGCTGGAAACACCATATATTTT. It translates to CSARSMEGAAGNTIYF.

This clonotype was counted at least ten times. CDR3: CASSFRLGPRDEQFF. The CDR3 DNA is TGTGCCAGCAGCTTTAGGTTAGGACCCCGCGATGAGCAGTTCTTC. The rearrangement uses TRBV7-3 and TRBJ2-1; no clear D. The CDR3 contains 15 residues. V lost 3 bases, J lost 8 bases, and 17 bases lay in between. Germline V lookup: CDR1 SGHTA, CDR2 FQGTGA.

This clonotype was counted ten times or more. The chain's CDR3 is CSVGRKYEQYF. The CDR3 nucleotides are TGCAGTGTCGGCAGGAAGTACGAGCAGTACTTC. V gene TRBV20-1 combines with J gene TRBJ2-7; D gene unclear. Trimming pared 7 bases from V and 4 bases from J, leaving 11 bases between. The CDR3 runs 11 residues. CDR1 is DFQATT, CDR2 SNEGSKA, per germline (reference sequence).

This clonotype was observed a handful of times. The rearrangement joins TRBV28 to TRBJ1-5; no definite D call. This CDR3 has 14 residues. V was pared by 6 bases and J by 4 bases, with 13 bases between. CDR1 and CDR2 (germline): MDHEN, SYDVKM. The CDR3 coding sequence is TGTGCCAGCAGCCCGGTGGGGATTAATCAGCCCCAGCATTTT. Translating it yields CASSPVGINQPQHF.